The rows below give T cell receptor beta chains drawn from one sample of a study of blood T cell repertoires in COVID-19. Assay: immunoSEQ multiplex PCR; the TCRdb copy retains only in-frame clones and omits some. Counted here are more than 95,000 clones, about four fifths occurring once; the ten biggest clones make up roughly 3.3%. The material sequenced was peripheral blood. Source of these receptors: an elderly woman with active or convalescent COVID-19. CDR3s leave out the opening cysteine and the closing phenylalanine or tryptophan.

j_call: TRBJ2-1
v_call: TRBV28
cdr3_length: 12
cdr3_aa: ASRTSGRRDEQF

j_call: TRBJ2-7
v_call: TRBV28
cdr3_length: 13
cdr3_aa: ASRGTSGAAYEQY

j_call: TRBJ2-1
v_call: TRBV9
cdr3_length: 12
cdr3_aa: ASSVNRGGNEQF

j_call: TRBJ1-2
v_call: TRBV7-9
cdr3_length: 12
cdr3_aa: ASSLVGGGDGYT

j_call: TRBJ2-3
v_call: TRBV19
cdr3_length: 11
cdr3_aa: ASSIPRTGSLY

j_call: TRBJ1-2
v_call: TRBV11-2
cdr3_length: 11
cdr3_aa: ASSPTLEYGYT

j_call: TRBJ2-7
v_call: TRBV28
cdr3_length: 11
cdr3_aa: ASSLTSPSEQY

j_call: TRBJ2-5
v_call: TRBV20-1
cdr3_length: 9
cdr3_aa: SALAEETQY

j_call: TRBJ2-1
v_call: TRBV11-1
cdr3_length: 13
cdr3_aa: ASSFGQGAHNEQF

j_call: TRBJ1-5
v_call: TRBV28
cdr3_length: 13
cdr3_aa: ASSLTDRSNQPQH

j_call: TRBJ1-4
v_call: TRBV3-1/TRBV3-2
cdr3_length: 12
cdr3_aa: ASSQPGQGGKLF

j_call: TRBJ1-3
v_call: TRBV11-2
cdr3_length: 14
cdr3_aa: ASSLDWGTVGNTIY

j_call: TRBJ2-7
v_call: TRBV28
cdr3_length: 13
cdr3_aa: ASSPRQGSSYEQY

j_call: TRBJ2-1
v_call: TRBV5-6
cdr3_length: 15
cdr3_aa: ASSLVLRTGDYNEQF

j_call: TRBJ1-2
v_call: TRBV6-1
cdr3_length: 11
cdr3_aa: ASSEGQFYGYT

j_call: TRBJ1-1
v_call: TRBV2
cdr3_length: 12
cdr3_aa: ASSEITGGFEAF

j_call: TRBJ1-2
v_call: TRBV5-4
cdr3_length: 14
cdr3_aa: ASSLTPGLLDYGYT

j_call: TRBJ2-3
v_call: TRBV9
cdr3_length: 14
cdr3_aa: ASSGLSAGITDTQY

j_call: TRBJ1-3
v_call: TRBV7-8
cdr3_length: 13
cdr3_aa: ASSRVETGGNTIY

j_call: TRBJ2-5
v_call: TRBV6-5
cdr3_length: 11
cdr3_aa: ATRQENKETQY

j_call: TRBJ1-3
v_call: TRBV3-1/TRBV3-2
cdr3_length: 13
cdr3_aa: ASSQDIAPGNTIY

j_call: TRBJ1-2
v_call: TRBV28
cdr3_length: 13
cdr3_aa: ASSERQERRDGYT

j_call: TRBJ1-3
v_call: TRBV28
cdr3_length: 13
cdr3_aa: ASRTGKMSGNTIY

j_call: TRBJ2-7
v_call: TRBV5-1
cdr3_length: 12
cdr3_aa: ASSFDRTSYEQY

j_call: TRBJ1-5
v_call: TRBV18
cdr3_length: 10
cdr3_aa: ASSPDRGFSY

j_call: TRBJ2-1
v_call: TRBV9
cdr3_length: 12
cdr3_aa: ASSAGTGRNEQF

j_call: TRBJ1-5
v_call: TRBV19
cdr3_length: 12
cdr3_aa: ASSIEDAGQPQH

j_call: TRBJ2-2
v_call: TRBV7-3
cdr3_length: 15
cdr3_aa: ASSNGQGPRNTGELF

j_call: TRBJ2-2
v_call: TRBV5-1
cdr3_length: 14
cdr3_aa: ASSPGQGAYTGELF

j_call: TRBJ2-2
v_call: TRBV3-1/TRBV3-2
cdr3_length: 12
cdr3_aa: ASSLRGGTGELF

j_call: TRBJ1-6
v_call: TRBV6-5
cdr3_length: 14
cdr3_aa: ASSYDGTGSNSPLH

j_call: TRBJ1-4
v_call: TRBV29-1
cdr3_length: 12
cdr3_aa: SVRGRQSNEKLF

j_call: TRBJ1-6
v_call: TRBV10-3
cdr3_length: 13
cdr3_aa: AISTGTGYNSPLH

j_call: TRBJ1-2
v_call: TRBV6-6
cdr3_length: 12
cdr3_aa: ASIPRGILYGYT

j_call: TRBJ1-2
v_call: TRBV7-9
cdr3_length: 10
cdr3_aa: ASSFGGDGYT

j_call: TRBJ2-1
v_call: TRBV9
cdr3_length: 14
cdr3_aa: ASSARRGQGAGEQF

j_call: TRBJ1-2
v_call: TRBV13
cdr3_length: 11
cdr3_aa: ASSLGDSYGYT

j_call: TRBJ1-2
v_call: TRBV5-1
cdr3_length: 11
cdr3_aa: ASSLQGIDGYT

j_call: TRBJ1-1
v_call: TRBV27
cdr3_length: 12
cdr3_aa: ASRDRQGNTEAF

j_call: TRBJ2-1
v_call: TRBV7-3
cdr3_length: 15
cdr3_aa: ASSEYPGQGSYNEQF

j_call: TRBJ2-1
v_call: TRBV1
cdr3_length: 10
cdr3_aa: TSSSDSNEQF

j_call: TRBJ1-6
v_call: TRBV28
cdr3_length: 12
cdr3_aa: ASISDRLNSPLH

j_call: TRBJ1-1
v_call: TRBV19
cdr3_length: 11
cdr3_aa: ASSITGSPAAF

j_call: TRBJ1-1
v_call: TRBV9
cdr3_length: 11
cdr3_aa: ASSNHGRSEAF

j_call: TRBJ1-2
v_call: TRBV5-6
cdr3_length: 11
cdr3_aa: ASSSDRAYGYT

j_call: TRBJ2-7
v_call: TRBV5-6
cdr3_length: 14
cdr3_aa: ASSLGESGRAHEQY

j_call: TRBJ2-1
v_call: TRBV5-1
cdr3_length: 15
cdr3_aa: ASSLGLAATSYNEQF

j_call: TRBJ1-6
v_call: TRBV27
cdr3_length: 12
cdr3_aa: ASSKYDRDSPLH

j_call: TRBJ2-7
v_call: TRBV27
cdr3_length: 11
cdr3_aa: ASSWGEGGEQY

j_call: TRBJ2-2
v_call: TRBV4-2
cdr3_length: 14
cdr3_aa: ASSPPGTGNTGELF

j_call: TRBJ1-4
v_call: TRBV4-2
cdr3_length: 12
cdr3_aa: ASSQEQVGEKLF

j_call: TRBJ2-7
v_call: TRBV3-1/TRBV3-2
cdr3_length: 12
cdr3_aa: ASSQGRGSGEQY

j_call: TRBJ2-7
v_call: TRBV24-1
cdr3_length: 13
cdr3_aa: ATSDPGTGGYEQY